This is a list of T cell receptor beta chains from one sample in a study of blood T cell repertoires in COVID-19. Measured with immunoSEQ multiplex PCR; TCRdb has only the in-frame clones, and not every one. Of about 42,000 clones in the sample, 85% to 90% were seen once. The sample was peripheral blood. The origin of the receptors is a man in his 70s with acute or convalescent COVID-19. Both conserved end residues are part of each CDR3. A D gene is named only where the DNA matches it firmly. Only part of the rows carry a size: once, few, many, or a class if the clone is expanded.

v_gene: TRBV27
d_gene: NA
len: 14
abundance: NA
j_gene: TRBJ2-7
CDR3aa: CASSSGRAFYEQYF
CDR3nt: TGTGCCAGCAGTTCAGGCAGGGCGTTCTACGAGCAGTACTTC

v_gene: TRBV6-5
d_gene: NA
len: 15
abundance: NA
j_gene: TRBJ2-3
CDR3aa: CASWGSGRVPDTQYF
CDR3nt: TGTGCCAGCTGGGGCTCGGGCAGGGTCCCAGATACGCAGTATTTT

v_gene: TRBV18
d_gene: NA
len: 14
abundance: NA
j_gene: TRBJ1-2
CDR3aa: CASSPSATNYGYTF
CDR3nt: TGTGCCAGCTCACCAAGCGCCACTAACTATGGCTACACCTTC

v_gene: TRBV5-1
d_gene: TRBD1
len: 17
abundance: NA
j_gene: TRBJ2-7
CDR3aa: CASSSVVTGTGGREQYF
CDR3nt: TGCGCCAGCAGCTCGGTCGTGACCGGGACAGGGGGCAGAGAGCAGTACTTC

v_gene: TRBV30
d_gene: TRBD1
len: 12
abundance: NA
j_gene: TRBJ1-1
CDR3aa: CAWTPGQGFAFF
CDR3nt: TGTGCCTGGACCCCGGGACAGGGTTTTGCTTTCTTT

v_gene: TRBV18
d_gene: NA
len: 13
abundance: NA
j_gene: TRBJ2-5
CDR3aa: CASSPAPAETQYF
CDR3nt: TGTGCCAGCTCGCCAGCGCCCGCCGAGACCCAGTACTTC

v_gene: TRBV7-2
d_gene: NA
len: 16
abundance: NA
j_gene: TRBJ1-4
CDR3aa: CASSFQLRATNEKLFF
CDR3nt: TGTGCCAGCAGTTTCCAGCTCAGGGCAACTAATGAAAAACTGTTTTTT

v_gene: TRBV15
d_gene: TRBD1
len: 16
abundance: NA
j_gene: TRBJ1-1
CDR3aa: CATSRGSGTGVTEAFF
CDR3nt: TGTGCCACCAGCAGAGGGTCCGGGACAGGGGTCACTGAAGCTTTCTTT

v_gene: TRBV4-3
d_gene: NA
len: 15
abundance: NA
j_gene: TRBJ2-3
CDR3aa: CASSQFESPLDTQYF
CDR3nt: TGCGCCAGCAGCCAATTTGAGTCACCCCTAGATACGCAGTATTTT

v_gene: TRBV6-5
d_gene: TRBD2
len: 14
abundance: NA
j_gene: TRBJ2-2
CDR3aa: CASTSGSGTGELFF
CDR3nt: TGTGCCAGCACAAGCGGGAGTGGGACCGGGGAGCTGTTTTTT

v_gene: TRBV4-2
d_gene: TRBD2
len: 20
abundance: NA
j_gene: TRBJ2-6
CDR3aa: CASSQARTSGTVAGANVLTF
CDR3nt: TGTGCCAGCAGCCAGGCCAGGACTAGCGGCACTGTAGCTGGGGCCAACGTCCTGACTTTC

v_gene: TRBV5-1
d_gene: NA
len: 14
abundance: NA
j_gene: TRBJ1-2
CDR3aa: CASSQADGLYGYTF
CDR3nt: TGCGCCAGCAGCCAAGCCGATGGGCTCTATGGCTACACCTTC

v_gene: TRBV28
d_gene: NA
len: 15
abundance: NA
j_gene: TRBJ1-3
CDR3aa: CASRGTPGLGNTIYF
CDR3nt: TGTGCCAGCAGGGGGACTCCCGGGTTAGGAAACACCATATATTTT

v_gene: TRBV5-1
d_gene: TRBD1
len: 17
abundance: NA
j_gene: TRBJ1-3
CDR3aa: CASSSEPTGAGGNTIYF
CDR3nt: TGCGCCAGCAGCTCCGAACCGACAGGGGCAGGCGGAAACACCATATATTTT

v_gene: TRBV7-2
d_gene: TRBD2
len: 15
abundance: NA
j_gene: TRBJ2-7
CDR3aa: CASSPPSSGSYEQYF
CDR3nt: TGTGCCAGCAGCCCCCCCTCTAGCGGGAGCTACGAGCAGTACTTC

v_gene: TRBV7-2
d_gene: NA
len: 15
abundance: NA
j_gene: TRBJ1-2
CDR3aa: CASSLASGENYGYTF
CDR3nt: TGTGCCAGCAGCTTAGCTTCCGGAGAGAACTATGGCTACACCTTC

v_gene: TRBV7-9
d_gene: NA
len: 18
abundance: NA
j_gene: TRBJ1-4
CDR3aa: CASSSTTQRQATNEKLFF
CDR3nt: TGTGCCAGCAGCTCGACTACCCAGCGACAAGCAACTAATGAAAAACTGTTTTTT

v_gene: TRBV7-9
d_gene: TRBD1
len: 14
abundance: NA
j_gene: TRBJ2-7
CDR3aa: CASSHTDRVGEQYF
CDR3nt: TGTGCCAGCAGCCATACCGACAGGGTAGGCGAGCAGTACTTC

v_gene: TRBV29-1
d_gene: NA
len: 13
abundance: NA
j_gene: TRBJ2-1
CDR3aa: CSVEGAAGLEQFF
CDR3nt: TGCAGCGTTGAAGGGGCAGCGGGCCTTGAGCAGTTCTTC

v_gene: TRBV5-1
d_gene: NA
len: 13
abundance: NA
j_gene: TRBJ2-7
CDR3aa: CASGPNRADEQYF
CDR3nt: TGCGCCAGCGGCCCCAACAGGGCTGACGAGCAGTACTTC

v_gene: TRBV29-1
d_gene: NA
len: 13
abundance: NA
j_gene: TRBJ1-2
CDR3aa: CSAGGQDNYGYTF
CDR3nt: TGCAGCGCCGGGGGGCAGGACAACTATGGCTACACCTTC

v_gene: TRBV28
d_gene: NA
len: 14
abundance: NA
j_gene: TRBJ1-2
CDR3aa: CASRSYASDYGYTF
CDR3nt: TGTGCCAGCAGATCCTATGCCAGCGACTATGGCTACACCTTC

v_gene: TRBV27
d_gene: TRBD1
len: 14
abundance: NA
j_gene: TRBJ1-4
CDR3aa: CASSLLGGVVKLFF
CDR3nt: TGTGCCAGCAGTTTATTAGGGGGCGTGGTAAAACTGTTTTTT

v_gene: TRBV18
d_gene: TRBD1
len: 15
abundance: NA
j_gene: TRBJ1-3
CDR3aa: CASSQDRGPGNTIYF
CDR3nt: TGTGCCAGCTCACAGGACAGGGGGCCTGGAAACACCATATATTTT

v_gene: TRBV6-5
d_gene: TRBD1
len: 15
abundance: NA
j_gene: TRBJ2-1
CDR3aa: CASGTTGDIYNEQFF
CDR3nt: TGTGCCAGCGGGACCACAGGGGATATTTACAATGAGCAGTTCTTC

v_gene: TRBV7-2
d_gene: NA
len: 12
abundance: NA
j_gene: TRBJ1-5
CDR3aa: CASRESNQPQHF
CDR3nt: TGTGCCAGCAGAGAGAGCAATCAGCCCCAGCATTTT

v_gene: TRBV5-4
d_gene: TRBD1
len: 15
abundance: NA
j_gene: TRBJ2-7
CDR3aa: CASSIGQGSINEQYF
CDR3nt: TGTGCCAGCAGCATTGGACAGGGTAGTATCAACGAGCAGTACTTC

v_gene: TRBV2
d_gene: NA
len: 13
abundance: NA
j_gene: TRBJ2-1
CDR3aa: CASKTGSYNEQFF
CDR3nt: TGTGCCAGCAAGACAGGATCCTACAATGAGCAGTTCTTC

v_gene: TRBV18
d_gene: TRBD1
len: 17
abundance: NA
j_gene: TRBJ1-4
CDR3aa: CASSPGQGAATNEKLFF
CDR3nt: TGTGCCAGCTCACCAGGACAGGGGGCAGCAACTAATGAAAAACTGTTTTTT

v_gene: TRBV19
d_gene: TRBD1
len: 16
abundance: few
j_gene: TRBJ1-3
CDR3aa: CASSMTGGASGNTIYF
CDR3nt: TGTGCCAGTAGTATGACAGGGGGAGCCTCTGGAAACACCATATATTTT

v_gene: TRBV7-2
d_gene: NA
len: 13
abundance: NA
j_gene: TRBJ1-2
CDR3aa: CASNFQGNYGYTF
CDR3nt: TGTGCCAGCAACTTCCAGGGAAACTATGGCTACACCTTC

v_gene: TRBV19
d_gene: NA
len: 13
abundance: NA
j_gene: TRBJ1-6
CDR3aa: CASSPTGGSPLHF
CDR3nt: TGTGCCAGTTCTCCGACGGGGGGTTCACCCCTCCACTTT

v_gene: TRBV25-1
d_gene: NA
len: 16
abundance: NA
j_gene: TRBJ2-1
CDR3aa: CASSELAANTHNEQFF
CDR3nt: TGTGCCAGCAGTGAATTAGCGGCCAATACCCACAATGAGCAGTTCTTC

v_gene: TRBV6-2/TRBV6-3
d_gene: NA
len: 16
abundance: NA
j_gene: TRBJ2-1
CDR3aa: CASSSYNPQDYNEQFF
CDR3nt: TGTGCCAGCAGTTCATACAACCCACAGGATTACAATGAGCAGTTCTTC

v_gene: TRBV7-2
d_gene: TRBD2
len: 16
abundance: once
j_gene: TRBJ2-1
CDR3aa: CASSLEGSGGYNEQFF
CDR3nt: TGTGCCAGCAGCTTAGAAGGTAGCGGGGGTTACAATGAGCAGTTCTTC

v_gene: TRBV3-1/TRBV3-2
d_gene: NA
len: 15
abundance: NA
j_gene: TRBJ2-3
CDR3aa: CASSQVQISTDTQYF
CDR3nt: TGTGCCAGCAGCCAAGTCCAGATAAGCACAGATACGCAGTATTTT

v_gene: TRBV5-1
d_gene: NA
len: 14
abundance: NA
j_gene: TRBJ1-5
CDR3aa: CASSLGDGVQPQHF
CDR3nt: TGCGCCAGCAGCTTAGGAGACGGGGTCCAGCCCCAGCATTTT

v_gene: TRBV4-1
d_gene: NA
len: 17
abundance: NA
j_gene: TRBJ1-2
CDR3aa: CASRGWRVFSGEIGYTF
CDR3nt: TGCGCCAGCAGGGGTTGGAGGGTTTTTTCTGGAGAGATCGGCTACACCTTC

v_gene: TRBV18
d_gene: NA
len: 13
abundance: few
j_gene: TRBJ1-1
CDR3aa: CASSSDSSTEAFF
CDR3nt: TGTGCCAGCTCATCTGACAGCTCCACTGAAGCTTTCTTT

v_gene: TRBV25-1
d_gene: TRBD1
len: 13
abundance: few
j_gene: TRBJ1-2
CDR3aa: CASTPGQGWGYTF
CDR3nt: TGTGCCAGCACCCCCGGACAGGGTTGGGGCTACACCTTC

v_gene: TRBV29-1
d_gene: NA
len: 12
abundance: NA
j_gene: TRBJ1-1
CDR3aa: CSAGGLNTEAFF
CDR3nt: TGCAGCGCCGGGGGGCTGAACACTGAAGCTTTCTTT

v_gene: TRBV5-1
d_gene: NA
len: 15
abundance: NA
j_gene: TRBJ1-5
CDR3aa: CASSLEGVGNQPQHF
CDR3nt: TGCGCCAGCAGCTTGGAGGGGGTCGGCAATCAGCCCCAGCATTTT